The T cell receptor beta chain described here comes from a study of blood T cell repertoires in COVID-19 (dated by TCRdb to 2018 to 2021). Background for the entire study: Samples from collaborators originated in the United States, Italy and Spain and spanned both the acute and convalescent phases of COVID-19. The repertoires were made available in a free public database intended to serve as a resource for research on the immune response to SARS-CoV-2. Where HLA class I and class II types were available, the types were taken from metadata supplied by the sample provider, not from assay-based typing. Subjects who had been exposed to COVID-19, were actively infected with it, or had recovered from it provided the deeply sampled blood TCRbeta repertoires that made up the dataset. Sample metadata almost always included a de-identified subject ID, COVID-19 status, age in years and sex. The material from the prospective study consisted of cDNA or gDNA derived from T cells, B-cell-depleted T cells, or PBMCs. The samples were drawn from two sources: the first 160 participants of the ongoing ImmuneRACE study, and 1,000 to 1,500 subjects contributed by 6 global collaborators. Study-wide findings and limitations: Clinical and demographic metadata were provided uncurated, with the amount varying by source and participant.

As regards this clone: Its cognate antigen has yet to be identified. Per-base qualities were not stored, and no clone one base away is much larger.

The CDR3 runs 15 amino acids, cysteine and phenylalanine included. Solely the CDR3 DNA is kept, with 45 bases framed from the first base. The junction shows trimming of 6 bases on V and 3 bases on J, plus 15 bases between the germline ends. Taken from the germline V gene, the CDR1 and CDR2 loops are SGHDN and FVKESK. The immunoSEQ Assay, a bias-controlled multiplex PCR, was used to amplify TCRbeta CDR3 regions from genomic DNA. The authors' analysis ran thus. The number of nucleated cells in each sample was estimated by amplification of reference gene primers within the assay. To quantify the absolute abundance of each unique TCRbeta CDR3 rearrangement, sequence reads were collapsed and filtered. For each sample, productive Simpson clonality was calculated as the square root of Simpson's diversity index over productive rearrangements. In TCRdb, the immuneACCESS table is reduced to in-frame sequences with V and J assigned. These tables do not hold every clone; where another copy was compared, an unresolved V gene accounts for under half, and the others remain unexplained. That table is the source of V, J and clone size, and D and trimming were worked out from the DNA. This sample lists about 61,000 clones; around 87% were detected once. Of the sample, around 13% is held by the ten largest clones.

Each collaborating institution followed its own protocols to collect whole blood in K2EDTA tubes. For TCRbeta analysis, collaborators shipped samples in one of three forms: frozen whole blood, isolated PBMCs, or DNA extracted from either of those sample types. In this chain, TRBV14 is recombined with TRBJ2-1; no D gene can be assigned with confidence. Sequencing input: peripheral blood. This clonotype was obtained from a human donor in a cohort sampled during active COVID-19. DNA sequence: TGTGCCAGCAGTCAAAGAACTGATATCTACAATGAGCAGTTCTTC. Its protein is CASSQRTDIYNEQFF.